Shown below are 20 T cell receptor gamma chains from a single sample sequenced in a study of γδ T cells in repeated Plasmodium falciparum infection. Vgamma9/Vdelta2+ and Vdelta2-negative gammadelta T cells were flow-sorted from PBMC for bulk sequencing. TCRdb redid the clone calls on the multiplex PCR reads with CATT. The sample lists approximately 32,000 gamma-chain clones, more than 1.4% occurring once. Sequenced material: gamma-delta T cells from blood. The receptors derive from a pool of human donors (malaria-infected and uninfected, not separated).

About this clone: Only one base separates this from a far larger clonotype, so it likely reflects a read error. Other DNA sequences in this sample translate to the same CDR3. The CDR3 sequence: CALWESSGYKKLF. Written as DNA, the CDR3 is TGTGCCTTGTGGGAATCTAGTGGTTATAAGAAACTCTTT. The rearrangement joins TRGV9 to TRGJ1 or TRGJ2. TCRdb gives no J gene; it was assigned here by matching the DNA to germline. Germline CDR1 GITISATS, CDR2 ISYDGTV (reference sequence). The junction had 9 bases not matched to a gene; V was cut back by 4 bases and J by 6 bases. This CDR3 contains 13 residues.

In this sample, this clone turned up a few times. A read error likely explains why the TCRdb protein, taken from a much larger clone, differs from this DNA's translation at residue 9; the protein shown is translated from the DNA. J is TRGJ1 or TRGJ2 and V is TRGV9. The germline CDR1 and CDR2 sequences are GITISATS and ISYDGTV (reference sequence). J gave up 6 bases and V 3 bases, and 11 bases lay outside the gene matches. The CDR3 sequence is 14 residues long. In DNA, the CDR3 is TGTGCCTTGTGGGAGAAGACCCTTTGTTATAAGAAACTCTTT. Its translation: CALWEKTLCYKKLF.

With respect to this clone: Given a much more abundant clone one base away, this may be a read error. The genes are TRGV4 and TRGJ1 or TRGJ2. No J gene is reported in TCRdb; it was inferred here by comparing the DNA with germline. V gave up 3 bases and J gave up 4 bases; unmatched junction bases: 9. CDR3 length equals 14 residues. CDR1 is EGSTGY and CDR2 is YDSYTSSV in the germline V gene. CDR3 DNA sequence: TGTGCCACCTGGGATATCGATTGGTATTATAAGAAACTCTTT. Translated: CATWDIDWYYKKLF.

This clone was recorded at least ten times. TCRdb pairs this DNA with a much larger clone's protein that differs at residue 8, likely a read error; the protein shown was translated from the DNA. The V gene is TRGV9, the J gene TRGJP. No J gene is reported in TCRdb; it was inferred here by comparing the DNA with germline. The ends lost 3 bases at V and 6 bases at J; junction bases unmatched: 8. CDR3 length: 17 residues. Germline V CDR1 and CDR2: GITISATS, ISYDGTV (reference sequence). CDR3 DNA: TGTGCCTTGTGGGAGCCTATACGAGAGTTGGGCAAAAAAATCAAGGTATTT. Residues: CALWEPIRELGKKIKVF.

Comment on this clone: This likely came from a read error, as a far larger clone is one base away. Other nucleotide sequences from this sample produce the same CDR3. The chain has TRGV4 and TRGJ1 or TRGJ2. The J gene is not listed in TCRdb, so it was assigned here from a DNA match to germline. The CDR3 spans 14 residues. Germline CDR1 reads EGSTGY; CDR2 reads YDSYTSSV. V gave up 2 bases and J gave up 12 bases; unmatched junction bases: 16. CDR3 nucleotide sequence: TGTGCCACCTGGGATGTGGAGGTCGGAAGGCGGAAACTCTTT. This sequence encodes CATWDVEVGRRKLF.

This clone was observed at least ten times. The protein given by TCRdb reflects a much larger clone and differs at residue 15 from this DNA's translation, likely from a read error; the protein shown is the DNA's translation. Here the V gene is TRGV9, but the J gene went uncalled. Germline V gene data show CDR1 as GITISATS and CDR2 as ISYDGTV (reference sequence). The CDR3 has 17 residues. In DNA, the CDR3 is TGTGCCTTGTGGGAGGCAAAACAAGAGTTGGGCAAAAAAATCGAGGTATTT. It is translated as CALWEAKQELGKKIEVF.

This clone was seen a few times. This DNA's translation and the protein TCRdb lists, from a much larger clone, do not match at residue 6, likely due to a read error; the protein shown is translated from the DNA. CDR3 DNA: TGTGCCACCTGGGCTGCGACTGGTTGGTTCAAGATATTT. It yields the protein CATWAATGWFKIF. The chain links TRGV8 to TRGJP1. The J gene, not given by TCRdb, was assigned here from a germline match of the nucleotide sequence. Germline V CDR1 and CDR2: VENAVY, YDSYNSRV. The J segment lost 5 bases and the V segment lost 5 bases, leaving 5 bases of the junction unmatched. The CDR3 is 13 residues long.

A few counts support this clone. The protein recorded in TCRdb matches a much larger clone and deviates from this DNA's translation at residue 5, suggesting a read error; the protein here is obtained by translating the DNA. The chain couples TRGV9 to TRGJ1 or TRGJ2. Matching the DNA to germline supplied the J gene, which TCRdb does not give. The CDR3 runs 18 residues. In germline, CDR1 is GITISATS, CDR2 ISYDGTV (reference sequence). This CDR3 reads CALWGVPLVGHLYYKKLF. In nucleotides, the CDR3 is TGTGCCTTGTGGGGGGTGCCCCTGGTCGGTCACCTCTATTATAAGAAACTCTTT.

This clone showed up just a few times. TCRdb lists the protein of a much larger clone for this DNA, which differs at residue 15, so this is likely a read error; the protein given here is translated from the DNA itself. V usage is TRGV3 and J usage is TRGJP2. Here the J gene came from matching the DNA to germline, since TCRdb omits it. CDR1 is VTNTFY and CDR2 is YDVSTARD in the germline V gene (reference sequence). CDR3 length: 18 residues. For the CDR3, the DNA is TGTGCCACCTGGGACAGGCCTTGGGGGTATAGTAGTGATTGGACCAAGACGTTT. Amino acids: CATWDRPWGYSSDWTKTF.

This clone has a handful of counts. A read error is likely here: a far larger clone is one base away. Other DNA sequences from this sample encode an identical CDR3 as well. The rearrangement links TRGV3 to TRGJ1 or TRGJ2. Assignment of the J gene here rests on matching the DNA to germline, because TCRdb gives none. The CDR3 is 13 residues long. Germline CDR1 and CDR2: VTNTFY and YDVSTARD (reference sequence). The CDR3 here is CATWEILYYKKLF. The CDR3 DNA reads as TGTGCCACCTGGGAAATTTTATATTACAAGAAACTCTTT.

Remarks on this clone: TCRdb pairs this DNA with a much larger clone's protein that differs at residue 4, likely a read error; the protein shown was translated from the DNA. This rearrangement joins TRGV9 to TRGJ1 or TRGJ2. This CDR3 is 12 amino acids long. The germline V gene has CDR1 GITISATS and CDR2 ISYDGTV (reference sequence). Trimming removed 9 bases from V and 5 bases from J; junction bases left unmatched: 10. Here the CDR3 reads CALRVWDYKKLF. CDR3 sequence (DNA): TGTGCCTTGCGGGTGTGGGATTATAAGAAACTCTTT.

A few counts support this clone. TCRdb lists the protein of a much larger clone for this DNA, which differs at residue 12, so this is likely a read error; the protein given here is translated from the DNA itself. The chain recombines TRGV9 with TRGJP. The CDR3 has 17 amino acids. The germline V gene encodes CDR1 GITISATS and CDR2 ISYDGTV (reference sequence). The CDR3 is CALWEGFQELGRKIKVF. The CDR3 nucleotides read TGTGCCTTGTGGGAGGGATTCCAAGAGTTGGGCAGAAAAATCAAGGTATTT.

This clone was detected many times. The rearrangement links TRGV4 to TRGJ1 or TRGJ2. No J segment appears in TCRdb, so it was assigned here by matching the sequence to germline. CDR1 and CDR2 (germline): EGSTGY, YDSYTSSV. Trimming removed 0 bases from V and 5 bases from J; junction bases left unmatched: 7. This CDR3 is 14 amino acids long. CDR3 DNA sequence: TGTGCCACCTGGGATGGGCCGTTGGATTATAAGAAACTCTTT. Its protein is CATWDGPLDYKKLF.

This clone was counted many times. The protein TCRdb lists belongs to a much larger clone and differs from this DNA's translation at residue 12, which points to a read error; the protein shown is made from the DNA. The J gene has no call, while the V gene is TRGV9. CDR1 is GITISATS and CDR2 is ISYDGTV in the germline V gene (reference sequence). The CDR3 totals 14 residues. The DNA for the CDR3 is TGTGCCTTGTGGGAGGCGCGGAAGAATTATAAGGAACTCTTT. Its translation: CALWEARKNYKELF.

No J gene was called, and the V gene is TRGV3. This CDR3 comprises 9 residues. CDR1 and CDR2 from the germline V gene are VTNTFY and YDVSTARD (reference sequence). CDR3 residues: CAPGNTTLF. As DNA, the CDR3 is TGTGCACCTGGGAACACAACACTCTTT.

This clone has at least ten counts. The chain carries TRGV2 and TRGJP2. Germline CDR1 reads EGSNGY; CDR2 reads YDSYNSKV. CDR3 length equals 18 residues. J gave up 0 bases and V 0 bases, and 10 bases lay outside the gene matches. The CDR3 sequence: CATWDGRGIYSSDWIKTF. The CDR3 coding sequence is TGTGCCACCTGGGACGGGCGAGGAATATATAGTAGTGATTGGATCAAGACGTTT.

This clone was detected ten times or more. A single base is all that separates this from a far larger clone, so a read error is likely. The chain is built from TRGV4 and TRGJ1 or TRGJ2. The CDR3 length is 13 residues. Germline-derived CDR1 and CDR2 are EGSTGY and YDSYTSSV. This CDR3 is CATWDGPPYKKLF. In DNA, the CDR3 is TGTGCCACCTGGGATGGACCCCCTTATAAGAAGCTCTTT.

As to this clone: TCRdb pairs this DNA with a much larger clone's protein that differs at residue 6, likely a read error; the protein shown was translated from the DNA. The V and J genes are TRGV4 and TRGJ1 or TRGJ2. No J gene was available from TCRdb, and it was assigned here by a germline match of the DNA. The trim removed 5 bases at V and 7 bases at J, leaving 11 bases unmatched. CDR1 and CDR2 (germline): EGSTGY, YDSYTSSV. The CDR3 totals 13 residues. The CDR3 is CATWVTGDYKKLF. In nucleotides, the CDR3 is TGTGCCACCTGGGTCACCGGGGACTATAAGAAACTCTTT.

Ten or more counts support this clone. It is likely a read error: a sequence one base away is far more abundant. Additional DNA sequences in this sample encode the identical CDR3. The genes are TRGV9 and TRGJ1 or TRGJ2. TCRdb lists no J gene, so it was determined here by aligning the DNA to germline. The ends lost 5 bases at V and 5 bases at J; junction bases unmatched: 9. The CDR3 covers 13 residues. The germline gives CDR1 GITISATS, CDR2 ISYDGTV (reference sequence). This CDR3 reads CALWVTINYKKLF. In DNA form, the CDR3 reads TGTGCCTTGTGGGTAACTATCAATTATAAGAAACTCTTT.

This clone was seen at least ten times. V gene TRGV2 combines with J gene TRGJ1 or TRGJ2. The germline gives CDR1 EGSNGY, CDR2 YDSYNSKV. The CDR3 totals 12 residues. Unmatched junction bases numbered 8, after V lost 0 bases and J lost 12 bases. The chain's CDR3 is CATWDGPRLKLF. DNA for the CDR3: TGTGCCACCTGGGACGGGCCCAGGTTGAAACTCTTT.